The 6 T cell receptor beta chains below come from one sample, sequenced in a study of T cells in Graves' hyperthyroidism and ophthalmopathy. Amplified TCR beta CDR3 regions derived from RNA transcripts. The TCR CDR3 first-round RT-PCR relied on the HTBI primer set. TCRdb re-derived calls from the multiplex PCR reads in MiXCR, one entry per CDR3 protein. The table shows about 560,000 distinct CDR3 sequences, with approximately 15% occurring only once. The specimen was blood. The receptors were sampled from a young woman with Graves' hyperthyroidism.

The J gene is TRBJ1-2, the V gene TRBV28; D not resolved. V lost 5 bases and J 1 base, leaving 20 bases between the germline ends. CDR1 and CDR2 from the germline V gene are MDHEN and SYDVKM. This CDR3 comprises 17 residues. The CDR3 region has the DNA TGTGCCAGCAGTCCGCCTCTATCCAGCCTAGTTAACTATGGCTACACCTTC. Its translation is CASSPPLSSLVNYGYTF.

The CDR3 loop reads CASSLSTGLSPGWNTGELFF. CDR3 sequence (DNA): TGTGCCAGCAGTTTATCGACCGGACTTTCCCCAGGGTGGAACACCGGGGAGCTGTTTTTT. The chain combines TRBV27 with TRBJ2-2; D tentatively fits TRBD1 or TRBD2 (5 bases each). V was clipped by 0 bases and J by 1 base, with 21 bases between them. CDR1 and CDR2 (germline): MNHEY, SMNVEV (reference sequence). This CDR3 contains 20 residues.

This clonotype occurred many times. The rearrangement links TRBV12-3 or TRBV12-4 to TRBJ2-1; 14 bases match TRBD2. V dropped 4 bases and J dropped 7; count of bases not matched to a gene: 6. The length of the CDR3 is 16 residues. The CDR3 here is CASSSTTSGRGNEQFF. The CDR3 region has the DNA TGTGCCAGCAGTTCAACGACTAGCGGGAGGGGAAATGAGCAGTTCTTC.

V and J are TRBV5-8 and TRBJ1-4; 7 bases align to TRBD1. Looked up from germline, CDR1 is SGHTS and CDR2 is YDEGEE. The CDR3 extends over 16 amino acids. Trimming at V came to 2 bases and at J to 3 bases, leaving 7 bases not matched to a gene. The CDR3 region has the DNA TGTGCCAGCAGCTTACGACAGGGTTGGGCTAATGAAAAACTGTTTTTT. Translation: CASSLRQGWANEKLFF.

In this sample, this clonotype turned up many times. This rearrangement joins TRBV28 to TRBJ2-1; 8 bases match TRBD1. V trimming: 7 bases; J trimming: 0 bases; junction bases outside the gene matches: 14. CDR1 MDHEN and CDR2 SYDVKM come from the germline V gene. The CDR3 contains 18 residues. The CDR3 protein is CASNHFSGGLSSYNEQFF. The CDR3 DNA is TGTGCCAGCAATCACTTTTCAGGGGGCCTTAGCTCCTACAATGAGCAGTTCTTC.

This clonotype was detected ten times or more. This chain links TRBV28 with TRBJ1-5; TRBD1 aligns across 10 bases. Germline V gene data show CDR1 as MDHEN and CDR2 as SYDVKM. This CDR3 comprises 17 residues. Losses at the gene ends were 5 bases for V and 7 bases for J; bases not matched to a gene: 14. The CDR3 reads CASSAYLTGGIKQPQHF. CDR3 coding DNA: TGTGCCAGCAGTGCGTACCTGACAGGGGGCATCAAACAGCCCCAGCATTTT. Supplemented by reference TRBV28 and TRBJ1-5, the full variable domain reads DVKVTQSSRYLVKRTGEKVFLECVQDMDHENMFWYRQDPGLGLRLIYFSYDVKMKEKGDIPEGYSVSREKKERFSLILESASTNQTSMYLCASSAYLTGGIKQPQHFGDGTRLSIL.